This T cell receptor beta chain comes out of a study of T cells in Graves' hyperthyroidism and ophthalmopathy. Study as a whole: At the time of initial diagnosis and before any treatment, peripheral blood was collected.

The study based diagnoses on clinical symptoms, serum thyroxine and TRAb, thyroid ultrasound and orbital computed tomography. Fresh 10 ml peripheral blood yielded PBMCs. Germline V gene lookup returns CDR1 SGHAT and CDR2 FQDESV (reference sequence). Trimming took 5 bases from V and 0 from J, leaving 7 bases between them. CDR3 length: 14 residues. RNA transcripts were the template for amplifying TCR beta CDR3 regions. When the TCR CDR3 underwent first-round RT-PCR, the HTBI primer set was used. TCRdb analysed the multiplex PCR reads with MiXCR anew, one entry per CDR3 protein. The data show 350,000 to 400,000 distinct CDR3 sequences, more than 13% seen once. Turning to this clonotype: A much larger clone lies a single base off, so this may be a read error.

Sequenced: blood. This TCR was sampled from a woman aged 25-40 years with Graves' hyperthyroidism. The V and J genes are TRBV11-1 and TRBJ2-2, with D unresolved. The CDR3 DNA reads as TGTGCCAGCAGCCGAGAATCGAACACCGGGGAGCTGTTTTTT. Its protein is CASSRESNTGELFF.